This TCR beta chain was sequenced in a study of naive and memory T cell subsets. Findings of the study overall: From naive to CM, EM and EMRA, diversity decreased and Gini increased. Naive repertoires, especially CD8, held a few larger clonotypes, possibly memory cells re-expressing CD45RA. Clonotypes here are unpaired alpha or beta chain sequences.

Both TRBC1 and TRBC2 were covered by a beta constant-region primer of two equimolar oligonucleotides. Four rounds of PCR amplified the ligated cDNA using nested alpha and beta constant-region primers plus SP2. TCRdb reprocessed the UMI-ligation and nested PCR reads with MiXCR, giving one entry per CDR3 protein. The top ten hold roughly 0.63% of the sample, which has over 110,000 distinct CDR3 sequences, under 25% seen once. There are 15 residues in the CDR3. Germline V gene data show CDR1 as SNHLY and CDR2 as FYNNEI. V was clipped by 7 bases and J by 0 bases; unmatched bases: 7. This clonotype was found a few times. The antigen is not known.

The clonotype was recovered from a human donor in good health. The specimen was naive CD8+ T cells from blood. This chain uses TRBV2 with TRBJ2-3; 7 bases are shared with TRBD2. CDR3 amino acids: CASIPSGTSTDTQYF. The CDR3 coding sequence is TGTGCCAGCATTCCCAGCGGGACTAGCACAGATACGCAGTATTTT.